This is a list of T cell receptor beta chains from one sample in a study of cytomegalovirus exposure and HLA in healthy donors. Assay used: immunoSEQ multiplex PCR; TCRdb lists only in-frame clones, some missing. The data contain 150,000 or so clones, about 65% of them seen just once; the ten biggest clones take up about 1.6%. What was sequenced was PBMCs. All receptors derive from a girl aged 5 to 17 in good health and CMV-seronegative. CDR3s include the opening cysteine and the closing phenylalanine or tryptophan. D genes are given only for firm matches. Clone size, where shown, is once, few, many, or a class for clones that have expanded.

len	abundance	j_gene	v_gene	d_gene	CDR3aa	CDR3nt
14	-	TRBJ2-3	TRBV11-2	TRBD2	CASTLSGITDTQYF	TGTGCCAGCACCCTAAGCGGGATCACAGATACGCAGTATTTT
15	-	TRBJ1-5	TRBV15	-	CATSRDRGSNQPQHF	TGTGCCACCAGCAGAGATCGGGGGAGCAATCAGCCCCAGCATTTT
12	-	TRBJ1-1	TRBV19	-	CASSTGNTEAFF	TGTGCCAGTAGTACAGGGAACACTGAAGCTTTCTTT
14	-	TRBJ1-2	TRBV25-1	-	CASSEVGSNYGYTF	TGTGCCAGCAGTGAGGTCGGGAGCAACTATGGCTACACCTTC
12	-	TRBJ1-1	TRBV2	-	CASSPRQFEAFF	TGTGCCAGCAGCCCTAGACAGTTTGAAGCTTTCTTT
13	-	TRBJ2-5	TRBV19	TRBD2	CASSMGGEETQYF	TGTGCCAGTAGTATGGGAGGGGAAGAGACCCAGTACTTC
14	-	TRBJ2-7	TRBV6-1	TRBD1	CASSFQTGEVEQYF	TGTGCCAGCAGTTTTCAGACAGGGGAGGTCGAGCAGTACTTC
16	-	TRBJ1-4	TRBV28	TRBD1	CASTTPTGAINEKLFF	TGTGCCAGCACAACCCCGACAGGGGCCATTAATGAAAAACTGTTTTTT
15	-	TRBJ2-1	TRBV29-1	TRBD1	CSVTHRDRDYNEQFF	TGCAGCGTCACCCACCGGGACAGGGACTACAATGAGCAGTTCTTC
15	few	TRBJ1-5	TRBV30	TRBD1	CAWSGTGQSSQPQHF	TGTGCCTGGAGCGGGACAGGGCAGTCCAGTCAGCCCCAGCATTTT
15	-	TRBJ2-7	TRBV7-2	-	CASTPPTGKVYEQYF	TGTGCCAGCACCCCACCCACAGGGAAAGTCTACGAGCAGTACTTC
17	-	TRBJ1-1	TRBV18	TRBD1	CASSPQGLPQGDTEAFF	TGTGCCAGCTCACCTCAGGGACTCCCCCAGGGGGACACTGAAGCTTTCTTT
14	-	TRBJ1-4	TRBV19	-	CASSIRGVAEKLFF	TGTGCCAGTAGTATCAGGGGTGTAGCTGAAAAACTGTTTTTT
13	once	TRBJ2-7	TRBV7-7	-	CASSTFPGYEQYF	TGTGCCAGCAGCACCTTTCCGGGTTACGAGCAGTACTTC
16	once	TRBJ1-5	TRBV5-1	TRBD1	CASSLSGQGANQPQHF	TGCGCCAGCAGCTTGTCGGGACAGGGGGCAAATCAGCCCCAGCATTTT
15	-	TRBJ1-3	TRBV11-2	-	CASSSIAGSGNTIYF	TGTGCCAGCAGCTCGATTGCGGGATCTGGAAACACCATATATTTT
14	-	TRBJ2-1	TRBV6-5	TRBD1	CASSRDRVGNEQFF	TGTGCCAGCAGCCGAGACAGGGTCGGGAATGAGCAGTTCTTC
18	-	TRBJ2-7	TRBV27	TRBD1	CASSWGITDRGFPYEQYF	TGTGCCAGCAGTTGGGGCATCACGGACAGGGGGTTTCCCTACGAGCAGTACTTC
15	many	TRBJ1-4	TRBV6-1	-	CASSELNGSNEKLFF	TGTGCCAGCAGTGAACTTAACGGGTCTAATGAAAAACTGTTTTTT
16	-	TRBJ1-5	TRBV4-1	-	CASSQVQQGNNQPQHF	TGCGCCAGCAGCCAAGTCCAGCAGGGAAACAATCAGCCCCAGCATTTT
15	few	TRBJ1-6	TRBV5-1	TRBD1	CASSQRDRVNSPLHF	TGCGCCAGCAGCCAAAGGGACAGGGTAAATTCACCCCTCCACTTT
14	-	TRBJ2-2	TRBV5-1	-	CASSAAGPTGELFF	TGCGCCAGCAGCGCCGCGGGGCCCACCGGGGAGCTGTTTTTT
14	-	TRBJ2-7	TRBV6-1	TRBD2	CASSHRDYSYEQYF	TGTGCCAGCAGTCACCGGGACTACTCCTACGAGCAGTACTTC